This passage covers 11 T cell receptor beta chains from one sample sequenced in a study of CD8 T cells in Susac syndrome. RNA totalling about 0.45 to 1 ug underwent reverse transcription with random hexamers. MiXCR, applied by TCRdb to the immunoSEQ multiplex PCR reads, yields one record per CDR3 protein. The top ten clones hold roughly 0.22% of a sample with more than 55,000 distinct CDR3 sequences, over 90% of them seen once. The sample comprised CD8+ T cells from PBMCs. These receptors all come from a human donor in good health.

The chain is built from TRBV7-8 and TRBJ2-7; unclear D gene. Germline V CDR1 and CDR2: SGHVS, FQNEAQ. The V gene lost 6 bases and the J gene lost 1 base, with 13 bases spanning the gap. The CDR3 loop spans 14 amino acids. This CDR3 is CASSSSMGSYEQYF. Written as DNA, the CDR3 is TGTGCCAGCAGTTCCTCCATGGGATCCTACGAGCAGTACTTC.

The rearrangement joins TRBV20-1 to TRBJ1-2; D is undetermined. The V end lost 3 bases, the J end lost 1 base, and 24 bases lay between the germline ends. Germline lookup yields CDR1 DFQATT and CDR2 SNEGSKA (reference sequence). The CDR3 is 18 amino acids. CDR3 DNA: TGCAGTGCTAGTCTTTTCGTGGGAGACTTCACACTTAACTATGGCTACACCTTC. This translates into CSASLFVGDFTLNYGYTF.

The V call is TRBV27, the J call TRBJ2-5; D perhaps matches TRBD1 (5 bases). Trimming removed 5 bases from V and 3 bases from J, with 19 bases in between. There are 16 residues in the CDR3. Germline V gene lookup returns CDR1 MNHEY and CDR2 SMNVEV (reference sequence). CDR3 loop: CASSPLLTEIEETQYF. As DNA, the CDR3 is TGTGCCAGCAGTCCCCTCTTGACAGAAATAGAAGAGACCCAGTACTTC.

The chain recombines TRBV28 with TRBJ2-5; D is possibly TRBD1 (6 bases). CDR1 and CDR2 (germline): MDHEN, SYDVKM. Trimming left V 5 bases short and J 0 bases short, with 10 bases between. The CDR3 is 14 residues long. The CDR3 DNA is TGTGCCAGCAGTCCGGACAGATACCAAGAGACCCAGTACTTC. Its protein is CASSPDRYQETQYF.

J is TRBJ1-6 and V is TRBV11-2; 8 bases fit TRBD1. V trimming: 4 bases; J trimming: 4 bases; junction bases outside the gene matches: 9. The CDR3 consists of 17 residues. Germline lookup yields CDR1 SGHAT and CDR2 FQNNGV. CDR3 nucleotide sequence: TGTGCCAGCAGCTACGGACAGGGAGGGGATTATAATTCACCCCTCCACTTT. The encoded protein is CASSYGQGGDYNSPLHF.

This chain joins TRBV4-1 and TRBJ1-1; possible D gene TRBD1, 5 bases. Trimming took 1 base from V and 4 from J, leaving 13 bases between them. The CDR3 covers 15 residues. Germline V gene lookup returns CDR1 MGHRA and CDR2 YSYEKL. The CDR3 loop reads CASSQGSGGGTEAFF. CDR3 coding DNA: TGCGCCAGCAGCCAAGGTTCCGGGGGAGGCACTGAAGCTTTCTTT.

The chain couples TRBV29-1 to TRBJ2-3; D is perhaps TRBD2 (8 bases). Germline CDR1 and CDR2: SQVTM and ANQGSEA. With 1 base removed from V and 6 bases from J, the gap between germline ends came to 23 bases. The CDR3 covers 17 residues. CDR3 protein: CSVEGGDSVEREDTQYF. The CDR3 DNA is TGCAGCGTTGAAGGGGGGGACAGTGTGGAGCGGGAGGATACGCAGTATTTT.

The gene calls are TRBV9 and TRBJ1-2; D uncertain. Germline CDR1 and CDR2: SGDLS and YYNGEE. The CDR3 covers 17 residues. Between the trimmed V and J ends, which lost 0 bases and 3 bases, there was a span of 18 bases. The CDR3 sequence: CASSVEHSVRFDYGYTF. Here the CDR3 DNA reads TGTGCCAGCAGCGTAGAGCACAGTGTCCGTTTTGACTATGGCTACACCTTC.

The CDR3 spells CSAGTVNTEAFF. CDR3 DNA: TGCAGTGCTGGGACAGTCAACACTGAAGCTTTCTTT. The chain is built from TRBV20-1 and TRBJ1-1, with 7 bases identical to TRBD1. Germline V gene sequence: CDR1 DFQATT, CDR2 SNEGSKA (reference sequence). The CDR3 runs 12 residues. The V gene end was trimmed by 5 bases and the J gene end by 2 bases; junction bases not matched to a gene: 2.

The chain carries TRBV30 and TRBJ2-1; D perhaps matches TRBD1 (6 bases). Germline V CDR1 and CDR2: GTSNPN, SVGIG (reference sequence). V was cut by 3 bases and J by 12 bases, with 12 bases left in between. The CDR3 contains 11 residues. The CDR3 here is CAWRWGQGQFF. The CDR3 bases are TGTGCCTGGAGGTGGGGGCAGGGGCAGTTCTTC.

This clonotype was detected only once. J is TRBJ2-7 and V is TRBV29-1, with 9 bases that match TRBD1. From germline, CDR1 is SQVTM and CDR2 ANQGSEA. CDR3 size: 13 residues. Trimming cost V 7 bases and J 4 bases; bases outside gene matches: 8. This CDR3 is CSALPGQGYEQYF. DNA of the CDR3: TGCAGCGCCCTCCCGGGACAGGGTTACGAGCAGTACTTC.